This TCR beta chain was observed in a study of control samples from healthy donors and cancer patients (dated by TCRdb to 2020 to 2021). Of note for this clone: Its antigen remains undetermined. There are no base qualities to consult, and no much larger clone falls within one base.

V loses 3 bases, J loses 4 bases, and the germline ends lie 15 bases apart. Based on the germline V gene, the CDR1 and CDR2 sequences are KGHSH and LQKENI. Counted from cysteine to phenylalanine, this CDR3 has 15 amino acids. The read is trimmed to its CDR3 DNA, 45 bases read in frame from base 1. Libraries were constructed by the immunoSEQ multiplex PCR assay. TCRdb's version of the immuneACCESS table is confined to in-frame rearrangements and falls short of the full clone set. An unresolved V gene accounts for under half of the shortfall where checked; the remainder is of unknown origin. The table for this sample lists about 94,000 clones; 90% of them were counted only once. Less than 4.5% of the sample rests with the top ten.

The sequence was obtained from a woman younger than 30 in good health. Input material: blood. The sequence joins TRBV18 to TRBJ1-1; the D gene is perhaps TRBD1, from 5 matching bases. The DNA sequence is given as TGTGCCAGCTCACCTAGTGGAGGGGACGGCACTGAAGCTTTCTTT. Protein translation: CASSPSGGDGTEAFF.